What follows are 15 T cell receptor beta chains derived from one specimen sequenced in a study of blood T cell repertoires in COVID-19. Profiled with immunoSEQ multiplex PCR; TCRdb holds only in-frame clones, not every one. Of 150,000 to 200,000 clones in the sample, about 92% were seen once. Sequences were obtained from peripheral blood. These receptors were obtained from a man aged 60-69 years with active or convalescent COVID-19.

This chain uses TRBV2 with TRBJ2-7, with 8 nucleotides matching TRBD1. The CDR3 sequence is 13 residues long. Germline values: CDR1 SNHLY, CDR2 FYNNEI. J lost 3 bases, V lost 4 bases, and 2 bases had no gene match. Here the CDR3 DNA reads TGTGCCAGCAGTGGGACAGGGAGCTACGAGCAGTACTTC. It specifies CASSGTGSYEQYF.

A note on this clone: The junction departs from germline at one end; a sequencing error may be responsible. The chain recombines TRBV19 with TRBJ2-2, with D possibly being TRBD1 (5 bases). CDR3 length equals 14 residues. Germline V CDR1 and CDR2: LNHDA, SQIVND (reference sequence). CDR3 in DNA: TGTGCCACCGACGACAGCTCGAACACCAGGGAGCTGTTTTTT. Residues: CATDDSSNTRELFF.

Worth noting for this clone: At the DNA level, this CDR3 is encoded by other sequences in the same sample as well. The rearrangement uses TRBV7-9 and TRBJ1-2, with a possible D match to TRBD1 (5 bases). This CDR3 comprises 13 residues. Germline V gene lookup returns CDR1 SEHNR and CDR2 FQNEAQ (reference sequence). V was cut by 3 bases and J by 2 bases, with 7 bases left in between. The CDR3 sequence: CASSLPGNYGYTF. For the CDR3, the DNA is TGTGCCAGCAGCTTGCCAGGGAACTATGGCTACACCTTC.

CDR3 amino acids: CASSEGGGYTF. The CDR3 bases are TGTGCCAGCAGTGAGGGGGGTGGCTACACCTTC. The chain employs TRBV6-4 and TRBJ1-2; D might be TRBD1 (5 bases). The CDR3 has 11 amino acids. Trimming removed 3 bases from V and 7 bases from J, with 6 bases in between. In germline, CDR1 is MRHNA, CDR2 SNTAGT.

V gene TRBV2 combines with J gene TRBJ2-7; tentative D call: TRBD1 (5 bases). The CDR3 spans 14 residues. The germline gives CDR1 SNHLY, CDR2 FYNNEI. Trimming removed 5 bases from V and 3 bases from J, with 14 bases in between. CDR3 residues: CASSPTGVGYEQYF. The CDR3 bases are TGTGCCAGCAGTCCTACAGGAGTGGGCTACGAGCAGTACTTC.

The DNA of the CDR3 is TGTGCCAGTAGTATTGGAGGGGGCGGGACAGGTAACAATCAGCCCCAGCATTTT. Its protein is CASSIGGGGTGNNQPQHF. V usage is TRBV19 and J usage is TRBJ1-5; 8 bases are a match to TRBD1. V was clipped by 3 bases and J by 3 bases; unmatched bases: 13. CDR1 LNHDA and CDR2 SQIVND come from the germline V gene (reference sequence). The CDR3 has 18 residues.

The J gene is TRBJ2-1, the V gene TRBV18, with 14 bases identical to TRBD2. V lost 6 bases, J lost 10 bases, and 5 bases stayed unmatched. In germline, CDR1 is KGHSH, CDR2 LQKENI. This CDR3 spans 14 amino acids. The CDR3: CASSRGLAGEEQFF. CDR3 DNA: TGTGCCAGCTCGCGGGGACTAGCGGGGGAAGAGCAGTTCTTC.

This chain joins TRBV5-1 and TRBJ1-5, with TRBD1 as a possible D gene (6 bases). Germline V CDR1 and CDR2: SGHRS, YFSETQ. This CDR3 region has 13 residues. V was pared by 1 base and J by 6 bases, with 8 bases between. CDR3 sequence: CASSLQGRQPQHF. CDR3 nucleotides: TGCGCCAGCAGCTTGCAGGGGCGTCAGCCCCAGCATTTT.

This chain joins TRBV5-4 and TRBJ2-3; 7 positions match TRBD1. The CDR3 consists of 15 residues. J gave up 3 bases and V 0 bases, and 4 bases lay outside the gene matches. Looked up from germline, CDR1 is SGHNT and CDR2 is YYREEE (reference sequence). The CDR3: CASSLGQGNTDTQYF. The CDR3 DNA is TGTGCCAGCAGCTTGGGACAGGGTAATACAGATACGCAGTATTTT.

V is TRBV27 and J is TRBJ2-5; 14 positions agree with TRBD2. J gave up 3 bases and V 5 bases, and 8 bases lay outside the gene matches. CDR1 and CDR2 from the germline V gene are MNHEY and SMNVEV (reference sequence). The CDR3 sequence is 17 residues long. The CDR3 coding sequence is TGTGCCAGCAGTCCAATTCCGGGACTAGCGGGGGAAGAGACCCAGTACTTC. This translates into CASSPIPGLAGEETQYF.

CDR3 nucleotide sequence: TGTGCCAGCAGCCGCGGGGGCAACATGAACACTGAAGCTTTCTTT. Residues: CASSRGGNMNTEAFF. This chain joins TRBV6-5 and TRBJ1-1; a weak D match, TRBD1 (6 bases). Trimming pared 6 bases from V and 0 bases from J, leaving 14 bases between. This CDR3 is 15 amino acids long. The germline V gene has CDR1 MNHEY and CDR2 SVGAGI.

The chain has TRBV9 and TRBJ2-6; D possibly corresponds to TRBD1 (7 bases). CDR3 length: 18 residues. The V gene's germline CDR1 is SGDLS and CDR2 YYNGEE. V dropped 0 bases and J dropped 3 bases, with 16 bases sitting between them. This chain's CDR3 is CASSVASGGPRGANVLTF. The CDR3 nucleotides are TGTGCCAGCAGCGTAGCGTCAGGGGGGCCGCGTGGGGCCAACGTCCTGACTTTC.

The rearrangement joins TRBV6-5 to TRBJ1-1, with 7 positions matching TRBD1. The V gene end was trimmed by 5 bases and the J gene end by 0 bases; junction bases not matched to a gene: 6. The germline V gene has CDR1 MNHEY and CDR2 SVGAGI. The CDR3 length is 15 residues. In DNA, the CDR3 is TGTGCCAGCAGTCGCAACAGGGGAATGAACACTGAAGCTTTCTTT. Translation: CASSRNRGMNTEAFF.

V gene TRBV7-9 combines with J gene TRBJ1-5; D is unclear. Trimming removed 1 base from V and 0 bases from J, with 13 bases in between. The CDR3 is 17 amino acids. CDR1 is SEHNR, CDR2 FQNEAQ, per germline (reference sequence). CDR3 nucleotide sequence: TGTGCCAGCAGCTTAGTTCCGACGGGGAGTAGCAATCAGCCCCAGCATTTT. Residues: CASSLVPTGSSNQPQHF.

This clone showed up just once. V and J are TRBV10-3 and TRBJ1-1, with TRBD1 as a possible D gene (6 bases). The V end was cut by 7 bases, the J end by 6 bases, with 12 bases between. Germline V CDR1 and CDR2: ENHRY, SYGVKD. The CDR3 totals 12 residues. Written as DNA, the CDR3 is TGTGCCATCAAGGGGGGGGCTGCTGAAGCTTTCTTT. This translates into CAIKGGAAEAFF.